A selection of T cell receptor beta chains follows, all from one sample in a study of spatial heterogeneity in lung cancer. TCRdb reprocessed the 5' RACE reads via MiXCR and lists one record per CDR3 protein. The sample includes over 2,000 distinct CDR3 sequences, roughly 13% of them seen just once. The sequenced sample was lung tumor tissue, obtained at surgery. These receptors were taken from a male donor with early-stage non-small cell lung cancer. Both conserved end residues are part of each CDR3. D genes are given only for firm matches. Size is stated for part of the rows, as once, few or many counts, or as a class when the clone is expanded.

size,J,V,D,DNA,CDR3
few,TRBJ2-2,TRBV3-1,-,TGTGCCAGCAGCTCCTACACCGGGGAGCTGTTTTTT,CASSSYTGELFF
medium-sized,TRBJ2-1,TRBV30,-,TGTGCCTGGGTTCCGGGACGGCTATACAATGAGCAGTTCTTC,CAWVPGRLYNEQFF
-,TRBJ2-1,TRBV7-2,TRBD2,TGTGCCAGCAGCTTTAGCGGGGGGGCCCGGAATGAGCAGTTCTTC,CASSFSGGARNEQFF
-,TRBJ1-2,TRBV6-2/TRBV6-3,-,TGTGCCAGCAGTTATGGTCGTTTGGTAGGAGGCTACACCTTC,CASSYGRLVGGYTF
large,TRBJ2-3,TRBV6-1,-,TGTGCCAGCAGCCCAGGCCGCACAGATACGCAGTATTTT,CASSPGRTDTQYF
few,TRBJ1-3,TRBV3-1,-,TGTGCCAGCAGCCTGGGAGAGAGCTCTGGAAACACCATATATTTT,CASSLGESSGNTIYF
large,TRBJ2-1,TRBV30,-,TGTGCCTGGAGCTACGGCGCGGCCCCCTACAATGAGCAGTTCTTC,CAWSYGAAPYNEQFF
many,TRBJ1-1,TRBV6-5,-,TGTGCCAGCAACTACGGGGGAATGAACACTGAAGCTTTCTTT,CASNYGGMNTEAFF
few,TRBJ2-4,TRBV19,-,TGTGCCAGTAGTATAGATCCTCCGCGGGGGACAGAAAACATTCAGTACTTC,CASSIDPPRGTENIQYF
medium-sized,TRBJ1-1,TRBV18,TRBD1,TGTGCCAGCTCACCGCAACAGGGGGTGAACACTGAAGCTTTCTTT,CASSPQQGVNTEAFF
medium-sized,TRBJ2-1,TRBV20-1,-,TGCAGTGCTCCGGGACTCCTCAATGAGCAGTTCTTC,CSAPGLLNEQFF
-,TRBJ2-3,TRBV10-3,-,TGTGCCATCGGGGTCTTAAGCACAGATACGCAGTATTTT,CAIGVLSTDTQYF
medium-sized,TRBJ2-1,TRBV7-9,-,TGTGCCAGCAGCCCAGGAGAGCTCCTTTACAATGAGCAGTTCTTC,CASSPGELLYNEQFF
-,TRBJ2-7,TRBV19,-,TGTGCCAGTAGTGGAGGGCCCTACTACTACGAGCAGTACTTC,CASSGGPYYYEQYF
-,TRBJ2-7,TRBV19,TRBD1,TGTGCCAGTACGACGGACAGGGGCCACGAGCAGTACTTC,CASTTDRGHEQYF
-,TRBJ2-1,TRBV18,TRBD2,TGTGCCAGCTCACTCACTAGCGGGGGAAGGAATGAGCAGTTCTTC,CASSLTSGGRNEQFF
medium-sized,TRBJ2-3,TRBV5-1,TRBD2,TGCGCCAGCAGCCTCGATCCGGGGGGGTCAGATACGCAGTATTTT,CASSLDPGGSDTQYF
medium-sized,TRBJ1-3,TRBV11-2,-,TGTGCCAGCAGCTTAGATCTCCCCCAGAAAGACGCTGGAAACACCATATATTTT,CASSLDLPQKDAGNTIYF
large,TRBJ2-1,TRBV14,-,TGTGCCAGCAGCCAAGCTAGCACCGACAATGAGCAGTTCTTC,CASSQASTDNEQFF
-,TRBJ1-1,TRBV7-2,TRBD1,TGTGCCAGCAGCTTAAGGACAGGGGGCCTGAACACTGAAGCTTTCTTT,CASSLRTGGLNTEAFF
-,TRBJ2-1,TRBV10-3,TRBD2,TGTGCCATCAGTGAGACCAGCGGGGGGGCAAGTCACGATGAGCAGTTCTTC,CAISETSGGASHDEQFF
-,TRBJ2-7,TRBV20-1,TRBD1,TGCAGTGCTAGAACCTCCGGGACAGGGAGCTCCTACGAGCAGTACTTC,CSARTSGTGSSYEQYF
medium-sized,TRBJ1-4,TRBV9,TRBD1,TGTGCCAGCAGCGTACAGGGTCCAGGGGGCGTCGAAAAACTGTTTTTT,CASSVQGPGGVEKLFF
medium-sized,TRBJ2-5,TRBV7-2,-,TGTGCCAGCAGCTTTGTTCCACAAGGGCACCAGTACTTC,CASSFVPQGHQYF
medium-sized,TRBJ2-7,TRBV14,-,TGTGCCAGCAGCCAAGATTGGGCTTCAGGGGCGCAGTACTTC,CASSQDWASGAQYF
-,TRBJ2-3,TRBV4-2,TRBD2,TGTGCCAGCAGCCCGACTAGCGGCGTACCGGATACGCAGTATTTT,CASSPTSGVPDTQYF
few,TRBJ2-7,TRBV3-1,-,TGTGCCAGCAGCCCACAGACAACCTCCTACGAGCAGTACTTC,CASSPQTTSYEQYF
-,TRBJ2-1,TRBV10-3,-,TGTGCCATCAGCCCTGAAGGGGGGGCCCTCAATGAGCAGTTCTTC,CAISPEGGALNEQFF
few,TRBJ2-7,TRBV7-2,TRBD1,TGTGCCAGCAGCCTATTCCCTGAGGGGGCCTCCTACGAGCAGTACTTC,CASSLFPEGASYEQYF
medium-sized,TRBJ2-1,TRBV5-1,TRBD1,TGCGCCAGCAGCTTGAAACCGGGACAGGGGAACAATGAGCAGTTCTTC,CASSLKPGQGNNEQFF
-,TRBJ1-4,TRBV4-3,-,TGCGCCAGCAGTGGTGGGGCTCTCGGTGGAAAACTGTTTTTT,CASSGGALGGKLFF
few,TRBJ2-7,TRBV4-1,-,TGCGCAAGCAGCCAAGGCTCAACCGCTTCCTACGAGCAGTACTTC,CASSQGSTASYEQYF
few,TRBJ2-3,TRBV29-1,-,TGCAGCGTTGAAGATGCCGGGTACGGGGACACAGATACGCAGTATTTT,CSVEDAGYGDTDTQYF
large,TRBJ1-1,TRBV11-2,-,TGTGCCAGCAGCTCCCCCCTTGGGGTAGGGGGCACTGAAGCTTTCTTT,CASSSPLGVGGTEAFF
large,TRBJ2-5,TRBV7-3,TRBD1,TGTGCCAGCAGCTTAGAGCGCGGGACAGGGGACCTGAGGGAGACCCAGTACTTC,CASSLERGTGDLRETQYF
few,TRBJ2-1,TRBV6-2/TRBV6-3,TRBD2,TGTGCCAGCAGTTTAAGCGGGAGAGCTTACAATGAGCAGTTCTTC,CASSLSGRAYNEQFF
medium-sized,TRBJ1-5,TRBV6-1,-,TGTGCCACCGGGTTCTTCAGGAGTAATAGCAATCAGCCCCAGCATTTT,CATGFFRSNSNQPQHF
medium-sized,TRBJ2-3,TRBV24-1,-,TGTGCCACCAGTGATCCTCGACAGTCAGATACGCAGTATTTT,CATSDPRQSDTQYF
few,TRBJ2-5,TRBV7-3,-,TGTGCCAGCAGCTTAAACCCCGGGTGGACCCAGTACTTC,CASSLNPGWTQYF
medium-sized,TRBJ1-1,TRBV11-3,-,TGTGCCAGCAGCGAGGGGACTCGCGTAACCGCTGAAGCTTTCTTT,CASSEGTRVTAEAFF
many,TRBJ1-3,TRBV9,-,TGTGCCAGCAGCCCGGGTGTGGAAAAAAGAAACACCATATATTTT,CASSPGVEKRNTIYF
-,TRBJ1-1,TRBV29-1,-,TGCAGCGTACGTGGGGAAGTCGGTGAAGCTTTCTTT,CSVRGEVGEAFF
medium-sized,TRBJ2-1,TRBV5-4,-,TGTGCCAGCAGCAAAGGGAGATCCTCCTACAATGAGCAGTTCTTC,CASSKGRSSYNEQFF
medium-sized,TRBJ2-6,TRBV11-2,-,TGTGCCAGCAGCGAAAAGCCCATCTCTGGGGCCAACGTCCTGACTTTC,CASSEKPISGANVLTF